This entry features one T cell receptor (beta chain) sequence. Its cognate antigen is unknown. TCRdb re-derived calls from the reads in MiXCR, one entry per CDR3 protein. The profile shows about 700,000 distinct CDR3 sequences, 30% to 35% of them singletons. Germline trimming cut 8 bases from V and 6 bases from J; bases unmatched to any gene: 6. The CDR3 totals 13 residues. The data originate from a study of T cell repertoires in cytomegalovirus infection. Whole-study context: Alongside well-studied HLA-B-restricted CMV epitopes, recently identified HLA-C-restricted CMV epitopes were also used. Signatures in public TCR beta sequences pointed to both CMV infection and matching HLA type.

The study, taken as a whole, reports: Carriage of CMV together with the relevant HLA was identifiable through cumulative public TCR beta family frequency.

The J gene is TRBJ2-1, the V gene TRBV12-3 or TRBV12-4; TRBD2 aligns across 8 bases. The TCR was taken from a human donor in good health (CMV status not recorded). Some clones in this sample may be carry-over from other donors' samples. The input for sequencing was cultured PBMCs, taken from culture after CMV antigen stimulation. CDR3 residues: CASRRAGGNEQFF. The CDR3, as DNA: TGTGCCAGCCGTCGCGCGGGAGGCAATGAGCAGTTCTTC.